Below are 30 T cell receptor beta chains sequenced from a single sample in a study of PD-L1 blockade in urothelial cancer. Some clones are missing from TCRdb's copy, which holds only in-frame ones; the method was immunoSEQ multiplex PCR. The sample shows around 35,000 clones, over 65% of them seen only once. The sequencing used PBMCs, collected around atezolizumab (anti-PD-L1) treatment. The receptors derive from a man in his 60s with urothelial cancer.

The gene calls are TRBV6-1 and TRBJ1-2; 12 nucleotides agree with TRBD1. The CDR3 spans 15 residues. With V trimmed by 8 bases and J by 4 bases, 8 bases remained unmatched. Looked up from germline, CDR1 is MNHNS and CDR2 is SASEGT. The CDR3 DNA sequence: TGTGCCAGCGGGGGGACAGGGGGCTTTGGCTATGGCTACACCTTC. Protein sequence: CASGGTGGFGYGYTF.

The chain has TRBV27 and TRBJ1-3, with 7 bases matching TRBD1. Germline trimming cut 6 bases from V and 2 bases from J; bases unmatched to any gene: 4. The CDR3 is made up of 14 amino acids. The germline gives CDR1 MNHEY, CDR2 SMNVEV (reference sequence). The CDR3 nucleotides read TGTGCCAGCAGGGCGACAGGGACTGGAAACACCATATATTTT. Its protein is CASRATGTGNTIYF.

This clone was seen just once. V is TRBV10-2 and J is TRBJ1-2; TRBD1 agrees at 8 bases. CDR1 and CDR2 from the germline V gene are WSHSY and SAAADI. The CDR3 length is 14 residues. Trimming took 4 bases from V and 8 from J; bases not matched to a gene: 9. The chain's CDR3 is CASSVSQGARGYTF. The CDR3 nucleotides read TGCGCCAGCAGTGTCAGTCAGGGGGCGCGAGGCTACACCTTC.

V gene TRBV7-9 combines with J gene TRBJ2-3; possible D gene TRBD2, 5 bases. Trimming pared 7 bases from V and 4 bases from J, leaving 12 bases between. This CDR3 contains 13 residues. The germline CDR1 and CDR2 sequences are SEHNR and FQNEAQ (reference sequence). CDR3 residues: CASTRGTADTQYF. CDR3 DNA sequence: TGTGCCAGCACTCGGGGAACCGCAGATACGCAGTATTTT.

The CDR3 protein is CASSHGDYSNQPQHF. Here the CDR3 DNA reads TGTGCCAGCAGCCACGGGGACTATAGCAATCAGCCCCAGCATTTT. V usage is TRBV11-2 and J usage is TRBJ1-5, with D possibly being TRBD1 (5 bases). CDR1 is SGHAT, CDR2 FQNNGV, per germline. The CDR3 totals 15 residues. Trimming removed 5 bases from V and 0 bases from J, with 11 bases in between.

V gene TRBV7-9 combines with J gene TRBJ2-7; 7 bases map to TRBD2. Germline assignment: CDR1 SEHNR and CDR2 FQNEAQ (reference sequence). The trim removed 5 bases at V and 5 bases at J, leaving 12 bases unmatched. This CDR3 spans 15 amino acids. Here the CDR3 DNA reads TGTGCCAGCAGCAGAGATGGGGGGGGGAAGGACGAGCAGTACTTC. Amino acid sequence: CASSRDGGGKDEQYF.

The chain employs TRBV30 and TRBJ1-6; D unclear. This CDR3 contains 12 residues. The V gene's germline CDR1 is GTSNPN and CDR2 SVGIG (reference sequence). The V end lost 4 bases, the J end lost 9 bases, and 10 bases lay between the germline ends. CDR3 loop: CAWKWSGSPLHF. Here the CDR3 DNA reads TGTGCCTGGAAGTGGAGCGGTTCACCCCTCCACTTT.

This clone occurred once. V is TRBV7-9 and J is TRBJ2-1, with TRBD1 matching 9 bases. Losses at the gene ends were 1 base for V and 4 bases for J; bases not matched to a gene: 5. CDR1 and CDR2 (germline): SEHNR, FQNEAQ (reference sequence). The CDR3 loop spans 16 amino acids. The CDR3 protein is CASSLVRDRAYNEQFF. The CDR3 nucleotides read TGTGCCAGCAGCTTAGTCCGGGACAGGGCTTACAATGAGCAGTTCTTC.

This clone was observed a few times. This chain links TRBV7-9 with TRBJ2-2; 9 bases align to TRBD1. Germline V gene data show CDR1 as SEHNR and CDR2 as FQNEAQ (reference sequence). This CDR3 contains 17 residues. V dropped 5 bases and J dropped 6; count of bases not matched to a gene: 13. Written as DNA, the CDR3 is TGTGCCAGCAGCGGACGAACGGACAGGGGCGATCCCGGGGAGCTGTTTTTT. This codes for CASSGRTDRGDPGELFF.

The J gene is TRBJ2-1, the V gene TRBV28, with 8 bases identical to TRBD2. The CDR3 contains 16 residues. The germline V gene encodes CDR1 MDHEN and CDR2 SYDVKM. The junction had 5 bases not matched to a gene; V was cut back by 1 base and J by 3 bases. The CDR3 loop is CASSLLLAGNYNEQFF. The CDR3 DNA follows: TGTGCCAGCAGTTTATTGTTAGCGGGAAACTACAATGAGCAGTTCTTC.

The CDR3 sequence: CASRKAGGPSETQYF. CDR3 bases: TGTGCCAGCAGGAAGGCGGGGGGACCTTCCGAAACGCAGTATTTT. This chain uses TRBV28 with TRBJ2-3, with 8 bases matching TRBD2. The CDR3 runs to 15 residues. Germline V gene lookup returns CDR1 MDHEN and CDR2 SYDVKM. Trimming cost V 6 bases and J 9 bases; bases outside gene matches: 14.

This rearrangement joins TRBV9 to TRBJ2-2; 8 bases map to TRBD2. J was trimmed by 4 bases and V by 0 bases; bases with no gene match: 5. Germline CDR1 and CDR2: SGDLS and YYNGEE. The CDR3 is made up of 16 amino acids. CDR3 in amino acids: CASSVAASGGTGELFF. The CDR3 DNA reads TGTGCCAGCAGCGTAGCCGCGAGCGGGGGCACCGGGGAGCTGTTTTTT.

This clone was seen once. The chain links TRBV30 to TRBJ2-5, with D possibly TRBD1 on 6 matching bases. CDR1 and CDR2 (germline): GTSNPN, SVGIG (reference sequence). This CDR3 comprises 17 residues. Trimming stripped 5 bases from V and 4 bases from J, with 26 bases between. This CDR3 reads CAWANARGPGIGETQYF. CDR3 bases: TGTGCCTGGGCGAATGCCAGGGGACCCGGGATCGGAGAGACCCAGTACTTC. The full variable domain, rest sourced from reference TRBV30 and TRBJ2-5, is SQTIHQWPATLVQPVGSPLSLECTVEGTSNPNLYWYRQAAGRGLQLLFYSVGIGQISSEVPQNLSASRPQDRQFILSSKKLLLSDSGFYLCAWANARGPGIGETQYFGPGTRLLVL.

The chain is built from TRBV19 and TRBJ1-1, with 11 nucleotides matching TRBD1. CDR3 length: 17 residues. Germline assignment: CDR1 LNHDA and CDR2 SQIVND (reference sequence). V was pared by 5 bases and J by 9 bases, with 17 bases of the junction left unmatched. This CDR3 reads CASSSYGQGARVAKAFF. The DNA for the CDR3 is TGTGCCAGTAGTTCGTATGGACAGGGGGCGAGAGTGGCTAAAGCTTTCTTT.

This clone was recorded once. The V call is TRBV5-1, the J call TRBJ1-1; 8 bases fit TRBD1. The CDR3 loop spans 15 amino acids. Looked up from germline, CDR1 is SGHRS and CDR2 is YFSETQ. The V gene end was trimmed by 4 bases and the J gene end by 0 bases; junction bases not matched to a gene: 5. The CDR3 spells CASSRTGNMNTEAFF. The CDR3 DNA sequence: TGCGCCAGCAGCCGGACAGGGAACATGAACACTGAAGCTTTCTTT.

In this sample, this clone turned up once. The rearrangement joins TRBV19 to TRBJ1-5; 7 nucleotides align to TRBD1. The CDR3 runs 14 residues. The germline V gene has CDR1 LNHDA and CDR2 SQIVND (reference sequence). Losses at the gene ends were 10 bases for V and 4 bases for J; bases not matched to a gene: 10. Here the CDR3 reads CATVRQGGNQPQHF. CDR3 nucleotide sequence: TGTGCCACCGTGCGACAGGGCGGTAATCAGCCCCAGCATTTT.

This clone has a single count. The chain links TRBV25-1 to TRBJ1-4; 10 bases match TRBD1. Germline loops: CDR1 MGHDK, CDR2 SYGVNS. V dropped 8 bases and J dropped 9; count of bases not matched to a gene: 12. This CDR3 contains 15 residues. CDR3 region: CASRGGTGASQKLFF. CDR3 DNA sequence: TGTGCCAGCCGAGGGGGGACAGGGGCAAGTCAAAAACTGTTTTTT.

J is TRBJ2-1 and V is TRBV5-4, with TRBD1 as a possible D gene (8 bases). Germline loops: CDR1 SGHNT, CDR2 YYREEE (reference sequence). The CDR3 contains 15 residues. V lost 5 bases, J lost 7 bases, and 19 bases lay in between. CDR3 nucleotides: TGTGCCAGCAGTCAGGGGGCGGGGGCTTTTAATGAGCAGTTCTTC. This codes for CASSQGAGAFNEQFF.

This rearrangement joins TRBV7-6 to TRBJ2-1; TRBD2 matches 8 bases. The CDR3 runs to 15 residues. The trim removed 0 bases at V and 7 bases at J, leaving 5 bases unmatched. Germline assignment: CDR1 SGHVS and CDR2 FNYEAQ. CDR3 region: CASSLAGLGGNEQFF. For the CDR3, the DNA is TGTGCCAGCAGCTTAGCGGGACTAGGAGGGAATGAGCAGTTCTTC.

The chain is built from TRBV4-1 and TRBJ1-1; D ambiguous. This CDR3 contains 14 residues. Trimming shortened V by 0 bases and J by 3 bases, and 8 bases separated the two germline ends. Germline CDR1 and CDR2: MGHRA and YSYEKL. CDR3 residues: CASSQEPPDTEAFF. The CDR3, as DNA: TGCGCCAGCAGCCAAGAGCCCCCGGACACTGAAGCTTTCTTT.

This chain links TRBV25-1 with TRBJ1-5; 7 bases align to TRBD1. Trimming removed 4 bases from V and 0 bases from J; junction bases left unmatched: 6. The CDR3 is made up of 16 amino acids. Germline V lookup: CDR1 MGHDK, CDR2 SYGVNS. CDR3 in DNA: TGTGCCAGCAGTGGGGGGGACAGATTTAGCAATCAGCCCCAGCATTTT. This gives the protein CASSGGDRFSNQPQHF.

This clone was detected only a few times. The rearrangement links TRBV11-2 to TRBJ1-5; perhaps TRBD1 as D (6 bases). V lost 0 bases, J lost 7 bases, and 10 bases lay in between. Germline lookup yields CDR1 SGHAT and CDR2 FQNNGV. The CDR3 loop spans 14 amino acids. The CDR3 DNA reads as TGTGCCAGCAGCTTAGATAGCAGGGGCCAGCCCCAGCATTTT. Its protein is CASSLDSRGQPQHF.

The chain combines TRBV2 with TRBJ1-6; the D gene is possibly TRBD1 (5 bases). The CDR3 spans 16 residues. Germline assignment: CDR1 SNHLY and CDR2 FYNNEI. V lost 7 bases and J lost 6, with 19 bases in between. The DNA for the CDR3 is TGTGCCAGCACTGGTTCCATGAGACAGCCTAATTCACCCCTCCACTTT. Translation: CASTGSMRQPNSPLHF.

The chain has TRBV19 and TRBJ1-2; D uncertain. This CDR3 contains 14 residues. Deletions cut 3 bases from V and 6 bases from J, with 14 bases between. The germline CDR1 and CDR2 sequences are LNHDA and SQIVND (reference sequence). CDR3 bases: TGTGCCAGTAGTATTTATCGGGAAAGCGATGGCTACACCTTC. Amino acids: CASSIYRESDGYTF.

The CDR3 sequence is CSVPGVWDTEAFF. The DNA of the CDR3 is TGCAGCGTCCCCGGAGTGTGGGACACTGAAGCTTTCTTT. The J gene is TRBJ1-1, the V gene TRBV29-1; unclear D gene. Germline CDR1 is SQVTM and CDR2 is ANQGSEA. Trimming stripped 6 bases from V and 3 bases from J, with 14 bases between. The CDR3 covers 13 residues.

This clone was seen only once. The J gene is TRBJ2-5, the V gene TRBV5-1; weak D call: TRBD1 (6 bases). CDR1 is SGHRS and CDR2 is YFSETQ in the germline V gene. The CDR3 spans 17 residues. Deletions cut 0 bases from V and 4 bases from J, with 19 bases between. CDR3 residues: CASSLGTLRGYRETQYF. The CDR3 DNA is TGCGCCAGCAGCTTGGGTACCCTCAGGGGATATCGAGAGACCCAGTACTTC.

V is TRBV28 and J is TRBJ1-2; TRBD1 agrees at 10 bases. J was trimmed by 0 bases and V by 6 bases; bases with no gene match: 1. Germline V gene data show CDR1 as MDHEN and CDR2 as SYDVKM. This CDR3 is 14 amino acids long. The CDR3, as DNA: TGTGCCAGCAGGGGGACAGGGGCTAACTATGGCTACACCTTC. Residues: CASRGTGANYGYTF.

The rearrangement joins TRBV27 to TRBJ2-7; weak D call: TRBD1 (6 bases). The CDR3 contains 14 residues. V was shortened by 5 bases and J by 0 bases, with 11 bases between the two germline ends. Germline V gene data show CDR1 as MNHEY and CDR2 as SMNVEV (reference sequence). The CDR3 region is CASSPQGISYEQYF. The CDR3, as DNA: TGTGCCAGCAGTCCCCAGGGGATCTCCTACGAGCAGTACTTC.

This chain links TRBV30 with TRBJ2-3, with 9 bases aligning to TRBD1. The CDR3 contains 15 residues. Germline CDR1 GTSNPN, CDR2 SVGIG (reference sequence). After removal of 1 base from V and 2 bases from J, the junction contained 4 bases not matched to a gene. The CDR3 protein is CAWSATGGFTDTQYF. CDR3 nucleotides: TGTGCCTGGAGTGCAACAGGGGGCTTCACAGATACGCAGTATTTT.

Only a few counts were recorded for this clone. The V gene is TRBV27, the J gene TRBJ1-1, with D unresolved. The germline CDR1 and CDR2 sequences are MNHEY and SMNVEV (reference sequence). There are 13 residues in the CDR3. V was cut by 4 bases and J by 1 base, with 7 bases left in between. The CDR3 nucleotides are TGTGCCAGCAGTTCCTACAGGAACACTGAAGCTTTCTTT. It is translated as CASSSYRNTEAFF.